Below are 21 T cell receptor beta chains sequenced from a single sample in a study of CD8 T cells in ankylosing spondylitis. Each CDR3 protein is one row after TCRdb ran MiXCR on the 5' RACE reads. The repertoire holds 120,000 or so distinct CDR3 sequences, with roughly an eighth as singletons. Sequencing used blood, either unsorted or a sorted T cell fraction (not recorded which). These receptors originate from a female donor with ankylosing spondylitis or in good health (not recorded which).

This clonotype showed up just a few times. The V call is TRBV7-2, the J call TRBJ2-3; no definite D call. This CDR3 region has 13 residues. Germline CDR1 SGHTA, CDR2 FQGNSA. Trimming shortened V by 3 bases and J by 3 bases, and 7 bases separated the two germline ends. This CDR3 reads CASSLDGTDTQYF. CDR3 nucleotide sequence: TGTGCCAGCAGCTTGGATGGGACAGATACGCAGTATTTT.

This clonotype has more than one count but fewer than ten. The chain couples TRBV5-1 to TRBJ2-5; 7 positions agree with TRBD1. V was pared by 4 bases and J by 2 bases, with 5 bases of the junction left unmatched. Germline-derived CDR1 and CDR2 are SGHRS and YFSETQ. This CDR3 has 14 residues. This CDR3 is CASSPGTAQETQYF. CDR3 in DNA: TGCGCCAGCAGCCCCGGGACAGCTCAAGAGACCCAGTACTTC.

This clonotype was counted many times. The rearrangement joins TRBV5-1 to TRBJ2-2; maybe TRBD1 (5 bases). V was cut by 5 bases and J by 0 bases, with 8 bases left in between. From germline, CDR1 is SGHRS and CDR2 YFSETQ. The CDR3 is made up of 14 amino acids. For the CDR3, the DNA is TGCGCCAGCAGTCAGGGTACGAACACCGGGGAGCTGTTTTTT. It translates to CASSQGTNTGELFF. Combining the CDR3 with reference TRBV5-1 and TRBJ2-2 gives the whole variable domain KAGVTQTPRYLIKTRGQQVTLSCSPISGHRSVSWYQQTPGQGLQFLFEYFSETQRNKGNFPGRFSGRQFSNSRSEMNVSTLELGDSALYLCASSQGTNTGELFFGEGSRLTVL.

This clonotype was counted between two and nine times. The CDR3 DNA sequence: TGTGCCAGCAGTCCCCAAGCTGGGGCCAACGTCCTGACTTTC. This sequence encodes CASSPQAGANVLTF. The chain has TRBV12-3 or TRBV12-4 and TRBJ2-6; D gene ambiguous. Trimming shortened V by 5 bases and J by 2 bases, and 7 bases separated the two germline ends. This CDR3 comprises 14 residues.

In its sample, this clonotype was seen many times. The gene calls are TRBV12-3 or TRBV12-4 and TRBJ1-5; D uncertain. With 4 bases removed from V and 4 bases from J, the gap between germline ends came to 17 bases. The CDR3 is 16 residues long. In DNA form, the CDR3 reads TGTGCCAGCAGTTCCGCCTCCCCGGGGTTTAATCAGCCCCAGCATTTT. This sequence encodes CASSSASPGFNQPQHF.

With regard to this clonotype: The junction differs from germline at one of its ends, possibly a read error. V gene TRBV6-2 or TRBV6-3 combines with J gene TRBJ1-2; D ambiguous. This CDR3 has 13 residues. Germline V gives CDR1 MNHEY, CDR2 SVGEGT. In nucleotides, the CDR3 is TGTGCCAGCTGTTACTCAGACACCTATGGCTACACCTTC. Translating gives CASCYSDTYGYTF.

The chain recombines TRBV12-3 or TRBV12-4 with TRBJ1-1, with TRBD1 identical over 8 bases. The CDR3 is 14 amino acids. J gave up 4 bases and V 5 bases, and 6 bases lay outside the gene matches. The CDR3 spells CASSRRGPSTEAFF. The CDR3 DNA is TGTGCCAGCAGTCGCAGGGGGCCAAGCACTGAAGCTTTCTTT.

There are a few counts of this clonotype. The chain recombines TRBV27 with TRBJ2-6; 9 bases line up with TRBD1. From germline, CDR1 is MNHEY and CDR2 SMNVEV (reference sequence). This CDR3 comprises 19 residues. The V and J ends lost 2 bases and 2 bases, in that order; junction bases with no gene match: 10. CDR3 in DNA: TGTGCCAGCAGTTTAGAAGGGACAGGGCTTTCTCCTGGGGCCAACGTCCTGACTTTC. Its protein is CASSLEGTGLSPGANVLTF.

This clonotype has at least ten counts. The chain joins TRBV5-6 to TRBJ1-3; weak D call: TRBD1 (6 bases). This CDR3 is built from 14 residues. The germline V and J ends were trimmed by 0 bases and 7 bases, with 11 bases remaining between them. Looked up from germline, CDR1 is SGHDT and CDR2 is YYEEEE. CDR3 nucleotides: TGTGCCAGCAGCTTGGAAGGACAGTGGAACACCATATATTTT. Encoded protein: CASSLEGQWNTIYF.

This clonotype was seen a few times. The CDR3 loop reads CASSLMGLAGEHIQYF. CDR3 in DNA: TGTGCCAGCAGCTTGATGGGACTAGCGGGAGAACACATTCAGTACTTC. V is TRBV5-6 and J is TRBJ2-4; TRBD2 matches 14 bases. From germline, CDR1 is SGHDT and CDR2 YYEEEE. CDR3 length: 16 amino acids. With V trimmed by 1 base and J by 8 bases, 5 bases remained unmatched.

This clonotype was detected many times. The V and J genes are TRBV20-1 and TRBJ1-1; weak D call: TRBD1 (5 bases). The CDR3 totals 14 residues. Trimming stripped 6 bases from V and 6 bases from J, with 20 bases between. Per germline, CDR1 DFQATT and CDR2 SNEGSKA (reference sequence). The CDR3 DNA follows: TGCAGTGCCGGGGAAGGGGCCACGGTGGCTGAAGCTTTCTTT. Protein sequence: CSAGEGATVAEAFF.

This clonotype was recorded many times. One end of the junction is discordant with germline, which a read error may explain. The chain combines TRBV7-7 with TRBJ2-2; maybe TRBD2 (6 bases). The CDR3 covers 13 residues. Per germline, CDR1 SSHAT and CDR2 FNYEAQ (reference sequence). In DNA, the CDR3 is TGTGCTAGCAGCCGGGGGACCGACCGGGAGCTGTTTTTT. It yields the protein CASSRGTDRELFF.

The rearrangement links TRBV12-3 or TRBV12-4 to TRBJ1-1; 9 bases line up with TRBD1. V shed 7 bases and J 4 bases; nucleotides not matched to a gene: 7. This CDR3 spans 14 amino acids. The CDR3 sequence: CASTIGTGTTEAFF. In nucleotides, the CDR3 is TGTGCCAGCACCATCGGGACAGGGACCACTGAAGCTTTCTTT.

There are a few counts of this clonotype. The chain couples TRBV12-3 or TRBV12-4 to TRBJ2-5, with D perhaps matching TRBD1 (5 bases). The CDR3 runs 13 residues. Trimming took 5 bases from V and 8 from J, leaving 15 bases between them. This CDR3 reads CASSQTLGATQYF. CDR3 in DNA: TGTGCCAGCAGTCAAACTCTTGGGGCTACCCAGTACTTC.

The chain recombines TRBV21-1 with TRBJ2-7; TRBD2, the table's D call, was not compared with the DNA. TRBV21-1 counts as a pseudogene. CDR3 size: 15 residues. CDR3 amino acids: CASSKVTSIYGEQYF. CDR3 sequence (DNA): TGTGCCAGCAGCAAAGTGACTAGTATCTACGGCGAGCAGTACTTC.

The chain recombines TRBV5-1 with TRBJ2-3; unclear D gene. The V and J ends lost 3 bases and 0 bases respectively, with 11 bases between them. The CDR3 consists of 15 residues. The germline gives CDR1 SGHRS, CDR2 YFSETQ. CDR3 DNA sequence: TGCGCCAGCAGCTCCCGCGGAACTAGCACAGATACGCAGTATTTT. Protein: CASSSRGTSTDTQYF.

The gene calls are TRBV7-3 and TRBJ2-1; weak D call: TRBD2 (5 bases). The CDR3 has 14 amino acids. Germline CDR1 is SGHTA and CDR2 is FQGTGA. Trimming cost V 2 bases and J 4 bases, with 9 bases left between them. This chain's CDR3 is CASSLGGVYNEQFF. The DNA for the CDR3 is TGTGCCAGCAGCTTAGGAGGCGTATACAATGAGCAGTTCTTC.

This clonotype was observed a single time. A read error may explain this, as a much larger clone is one base away. The rearrangement joins TRBV5-1 to TRBJ2-7, with D possibly TRBD1 on 6 matching bases. The CDR3 runs 14 residues. CDR1 is SGHRS, CDR2 YFSETQ, per germline. The CDR3 sequence: CTSSSDRYSYEQYF. Written as DNA, the CDR3 is TGCACCAGCAGCTCGGACAGATACTCCTACGAGCAGTACTTC.

In this sample, this clonotype turned up a few times. This CDR3 reads CASSVFSGGAIDTQYF. The CDR3 DNA reads as TGTGCCAGCAGCGTTTTCAGCGGGGGGGCCATAGATACGCAGTATTTT. This sequence joins TRBV9 and TRBJ2-3; 10 bases align to TRBD2. This CDR3 region has 16 residues. The V gene's germline CDR1 is SGDLS and CDR2 YYNGEE. The junction had 8 bases not matched to a gene; V was cut back by 2 bases and J by 5 bases.

The rearrangement links TRBV7-9 to TRBJ2-1; TRBD1 matches at 7 bases. Germline V lookup: CDR1 SEHNR, CDR2 FQNEAQ (reference sequence). The CDR3 runs 15 residues. The trim removed 5 bases at V and 9 bases at J, leaving 13 bases unmatched. In DNA form, the CDR3 reads TGTGCCAGCAGCATTTCGACAGGGCTCTATATTGAGCAGTTCTTC. Protein sequence: CASSISTGLYIEQFF. The full variable domain, with the rest looked up from reference TRBV7-9 and TRBJ2-1, is DTGVSQNPRHKITKRGQNVTFRCDPISEHNRLYWYRQTLGQGPEFLTYFQNEAQLEKSRLLSDRFSAERPKGSFSTLEIQRTEQGDSAMYLCASSISTGLYIEQFFGPGTRLTVL.

The chain uses TRBV29-1 and TRBJ2-1, with 13 bases lining up with TRBD2. Germline lookup yields CDR1 SQVTM and CDR2 ANQGSEA. J was trimmed by 0 bases and V by 5 bases; bases with no gene match: 7. CDR3 length equals 17 residues. CDR3 sequence reads: CSVQLAGGPNSYNEQFF. In DNA form, the CDR3 reads TGCAGCGTTCAACTAGCGGGAGGGCCGAACTCCTACAATGAGCAGTTCTTC.